What follows are 16 T cell receptor beta chains derived from one specimen sequenced in a study of cytomegalovirus exposure and HLA in healthy donors (dated by TCRdb to the late 2010s). The library was produced with the immunoSEQ multiplex PCR assay. A mixture of 60 forward primers for TCR Vbeta segments and 13 reverse primers for TCR Jbeta segments was used in the multiplex PCR. TCRdb's version of the immuneACCESS table is confined to in-frame rearrangements and falls short of the full clone set. An unresolved V gene accounts for under half of the shortfall where checked; the remainder is of unknown origin. Across this sample there are 160,000 or so clones, with 70% to 80% seen only once. The ten most abundant clones make up about 9.1% of the sample. Sequences were obtained from PBMCs. The source of these receptors is a man aged 18 to 30 in good health and CMV-seropositive.

This clone has a single count. The V and J genes are TRBV27 and TRBJ2-7, with D perhaps TRBD1 (7 bases). The germline V gene encodes CDR1 MNHEY and CDR2 SMNVEV (reference sequence). V shed 3 bases and J shed 6 bases, with 9 bases lying between them. The CDR3 length is 12 residues. The CDR3 protein is CASSFQGGEQYF. The CDR3 nucleotides are TGTGCCAGCAGTTTTCAGGGGGGCGAGCAGTACTTC.

The rearrangement uses TRBV29-1 and TRBJ2-5, with 10 nucleotides matching TRBD1. The J call may not be correct, given that the DNA end is closer to TRBJ2-7. Germline V gene lookup returns CDR1 SQVTM and CDR2 ANQGSEA. CDR3 length: 12 residues. The CDR3 spells CSVGQGSYEQYF. In nucleotides, the CDR3 is TGCAGCGTGGGACAGGGGTCCTACGAGCAGTACTTC.

This clone has more than one count but fewer than ten. CDR3 amino acids: CASSEDRGEAFF. The CDR3 coding sequence is TGTGCCAGCAGCGAGGACAGGGGGGAAGCTTTCTTT. This chain connects TRBV11-2 to TRBJ1-1; 10 nucleotides align to TRBD1. Germline trimming cut 5 bases from V and 8 bases from J; bases unmatched to any gene: 2. Germline V lookup: CDR1 SGHAT, CDR2 FQNNGV. This CDR3 spans 12 amino acids.

The chain employs TRBV6-4 and TRBJ2-1; a weak D match, TRBD2 (5 bases). From germline, CDR1 is MRHNA and CDR2 SNTAGT. There are 13 residues in the CDR3. V dropped 6 bases and J dropped 7 bases, with 13 bases sitting between them. The CDR3 region has the DNA TGTGCCAGCAGCCCCGGGGAGTTGAATGAGCAGTTCTTC. This encodes CASSPGELNEQFF.

V is TRBV29-1 and J is TRBJ1-2, with TRBD1 identical over 9 bases. The germline V gene encodes CDR1 SQVTM and CDR2 ANQGSEA. Germline trimming cut 2 bases from V and 2 bases from J; bases unmatched to any gene: 9. This CDR3 has 16 amino acids. The chain's CDR3 is CSVELPGDRENYGYTF. DNA of the CDR3: TGCAGCGTTGAACTTCCGGGGGACAGGGAGAACTATGGCTACACCTTC.

The genes are TRBV9 and TRBJ2-7, with 11 bases that match TRBD1. Germline lookup yields CDR1 SGDLS and CDR2 YYNGEE. V dropped 2 bases and J dropped 2; count of bases not matched to a gene: 3. CDR3 length equals 15 residues. CDR3 protein: CASSVGTGGTYEQYF. The CDR3 DNA follows: TGTGCCAGCAGCGTCGGGACAGGGGGGACCTACGAGCAGTACTTC.

The V call is TRBV27, the J call TRBJ2-7, with D possibly TRBD1 on 6 matching bases. The germline gives CDR1 MNHEY, CDR2 SMNVEV (reference sequence). The V gene lost 5 bases and the J gene lost 3 bases, with 11 bases spanning the gap. This CDR3 has 13 residues. This CDR3 is CASSLRTDYEQYF. The DNA for the CDR3 is TGTGCCAGCAGTCTAAGGACAGACTACGAGCAGTACTTC.

The chain recombines TRBV4-2 with TRBJ1-5; D gene ambiguous. CDR1 is LGHNA and CDR2 is YNFKEQ in the germline V gene. The CDR3 spans 15 residues. V lost 3 bases to trimming and J lost 0 bases, with 9 bases between them. The CDR3, as DNA: TGTGCCAGCAGCCACGCGGAACATAGCAATCAGCCCCAGCATTTT. Encoded protein: CASSHAEHSNQPQHF.

This clone is a singleton in its sample. The V gene is TRBV19, the J gene TRBJ1-1, with a weak D call TRBD1 (6 bases). The V gene's germline CDR1 is LNHDA and CDR2 SQIVND (reference sequence). The V end was cut by 3 bases, the J end by 0 bases, with 11 bases between. This CDR3 comprises 15 residues. The CDR3 spells CASSIRTALNTEAFF. In nucleotides, the CDR3 is TGTGCCAGTAGTATCCGGACAGCTTTGAACACTGAAGCTTTCTTT. Combining the CDR3 with reference TRBV19 and TRBJ1-1 gives the whole variable domain DGGITQSPKYLFRKEGQNVTLSCEQNLNHDAMYWYRQDPGQGLRLIYYSQIVNDFQKGDIAEGYSVSREKKESFPLTVTSAQKNPTAFYLCASSIRTALNTEAFFGQGTRLTVV.

This clone was seen a handful of times. The CDR3 carries no conserved terminal phenylalanine or tryptophan, so it likely arises from a read error. The chain's CDR3 is CASSEPGSPLHL. Here the CDR3 DNA reads TGTGCCAGCAGTGAACCGGGTTCACCCCTCCACCTT. The chain carries TRBV2 and TRBJ1-6, with no clear D. V lost 2 bases and J 9 bases, leaving 5 bases between the germline ends. In germline, CDR1 is SNHLY, CDR2 FYNNEI. The CDR3 has 12 residues.

The DNA of the CDR3 is TGCGCCAGCAGCCAAGATTTCCAGGGGAATGGCTACACCTTC. It translates to CASSQDFQGNGYTF. This chain links TRBV4-1 with TRBJ1-2; weak D call: TRBD1 (6 bases). The CDR3 is 14 residues long. Germline CDR1 and CDR2: MGHRA and YSYEKL. The germline V and J ends were trimmed by 0 bases and 6 bases, with 11 bases remaining between them.

V gene TRBV4-1 combines with J gene TRBJ1-5; maybe TRBD1 (6 bases). V lost 4 bases to trimming and J lost 0 bases, with 10 bases between them. The CDR3 is 15 amino acids. Germline loops: CDR1 MGHRA, CDR2 YSYEKL. The CDR3 DNA follows: TGCGCCAGCAGCCCAATACAGGGTAGCAATCAGCCCCAGCATTTT. Protein product: CASSPIQGSNQPQHF.

The genes are TRBV30 and TRBJ1-4, with 9 nucleotides matching TRBD1. CDR3 size: 13 residues. J was trimmed by 10 bases and V by 5 bases; bases with no gene match: 8. In germline, CDR1 is GTSNPN, CDR2 SVGIG (reference sequence). The DNA for the CDR3 is TGTGCCTGGCAGGGGACAGGGTGGGGAAAACTGTTTTTT. Protein: CAWQGTGWGKLFF.

This rearrangement joins TRBV5-1 to TRBJ1-2; D perhaps matches TRBD1 (6 bases). Trimming left V 4 bases short and J 7 bases short, with 23 bases between. There are 16 residues in the CDR3. Germline CDR1 SGHRS, CDR2 YFSETQ. The CDR3 loop reads CASSVQQGPESGGYTF. The CDR3 coding sequence is TGCGCCAGCAGCGTCCAACAGGGTCCAGAGTCCGGTGGCTACACCTTC.

The chain employs TRBV30 and TRBJ1-3; tentative D call: TRBD1 (5 bases). Germline lookup yields CDR1 GTSNPN and CDR2 SVGIG (reference sequence). CDR3 size: 13 residues. Between the trimmed V and J ends, which lost 5 bases and 1 base, there was a span of 9 bases. The CDR3 here is CAWAKGSGNTIYF. Here the CDR3 DNA reads TGTGCCTGGGCCAAGGGGTCTGGAAACACCATATATTTT.

This chain joins TRBV19 and TRBJ1-1; D may be TRBD1 (6 bases). Deletions cut 5 bases from V and 4 bases from J, with 11 bases between. Germline V gives CDR1 LNHDA, CDR2 SQIVND (reference sequence). The CDR3 runs to 13 residues. In DNA form, the CDR3 reads TGTGCCAGTAGTCTCAACAGGGCCACTGAAGCTTTCTTT. Protein sequence: CASSLNRATEAFF.